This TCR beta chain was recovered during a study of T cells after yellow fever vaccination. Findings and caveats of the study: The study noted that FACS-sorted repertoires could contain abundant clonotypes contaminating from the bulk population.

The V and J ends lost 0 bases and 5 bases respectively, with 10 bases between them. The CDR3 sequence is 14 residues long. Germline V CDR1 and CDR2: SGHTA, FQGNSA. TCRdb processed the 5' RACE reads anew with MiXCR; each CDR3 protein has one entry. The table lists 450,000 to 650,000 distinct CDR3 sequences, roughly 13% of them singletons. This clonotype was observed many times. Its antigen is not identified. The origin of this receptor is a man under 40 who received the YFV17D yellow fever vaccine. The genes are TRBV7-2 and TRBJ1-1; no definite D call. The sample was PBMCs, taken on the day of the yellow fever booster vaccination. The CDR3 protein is CASSLAWRDTEAFF. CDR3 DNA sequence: TGTGCCAGCAGCTTAGCGTGGCGGGATACTGAAGCTTTCTTT.